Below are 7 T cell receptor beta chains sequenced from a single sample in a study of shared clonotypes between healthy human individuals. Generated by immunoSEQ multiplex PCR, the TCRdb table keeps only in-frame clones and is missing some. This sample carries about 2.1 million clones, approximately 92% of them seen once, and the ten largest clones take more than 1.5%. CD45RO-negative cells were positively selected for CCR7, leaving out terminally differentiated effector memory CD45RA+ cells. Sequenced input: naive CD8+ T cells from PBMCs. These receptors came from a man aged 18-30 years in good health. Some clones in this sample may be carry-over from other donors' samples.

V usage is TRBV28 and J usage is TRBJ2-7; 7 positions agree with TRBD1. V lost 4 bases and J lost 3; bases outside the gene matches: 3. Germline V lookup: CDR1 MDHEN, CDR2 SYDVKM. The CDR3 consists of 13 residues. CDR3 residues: CASSYWDSYEQYF. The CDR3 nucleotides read TGTGCCAGCAGTTATTGGGACAGCTACGAGCAGTACTTC.

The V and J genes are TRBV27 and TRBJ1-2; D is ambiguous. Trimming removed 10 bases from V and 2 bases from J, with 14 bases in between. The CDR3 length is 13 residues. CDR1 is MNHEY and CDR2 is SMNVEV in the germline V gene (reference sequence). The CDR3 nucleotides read TGTGCCACCTCGGGAGGAGAGAACTATGGCTACACCTTC. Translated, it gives CATSGGENYGYTF.

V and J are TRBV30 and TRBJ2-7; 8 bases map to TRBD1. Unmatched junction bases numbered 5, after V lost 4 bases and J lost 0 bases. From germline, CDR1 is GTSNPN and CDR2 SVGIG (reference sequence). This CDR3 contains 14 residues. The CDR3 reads CAWKNRGASYEQYF. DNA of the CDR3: TGTGCCTGGAAAAACAGGGGGGCCTCCTACGAGCAGTACTTC.

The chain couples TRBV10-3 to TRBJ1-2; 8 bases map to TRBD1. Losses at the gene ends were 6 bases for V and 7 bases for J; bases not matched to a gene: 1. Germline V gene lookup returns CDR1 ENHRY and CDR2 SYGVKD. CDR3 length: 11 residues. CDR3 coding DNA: TGTGCCATCAGGACAGGGGTTGGCTACACCTTC. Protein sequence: CAIRTGVGYTF.

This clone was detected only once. For the CDR3, the DNA is TGTGCCAGCAGCTTAGGGGCGGGAGGGGAGGAGACCCAGTACTTC. Its protein is CASSLGAGGEETQYF. The rearrangement links TRBV11-2 to TRBJ2-5; TRBD2 matches at 9 bases. J gave up 5 bases and V 1 base, and 5 bases lay outside the gene matches. The CDR3 extends over 15 amino acids. Germline values: CDR1 SGHAT, CDR2 FQNNGV.

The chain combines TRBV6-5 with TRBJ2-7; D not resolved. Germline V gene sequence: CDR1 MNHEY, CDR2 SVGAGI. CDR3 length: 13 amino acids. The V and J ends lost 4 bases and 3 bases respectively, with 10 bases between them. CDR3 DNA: TGTGCCAGCAGTTTTCGACGACACTACGAGCAGTACTTC. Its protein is CASSFRRHYEQYF.

DNA for the CDR3: TGTGCCAGCAGCCGGGAGGCCTTTTACAATGAGCAGTTCTTC. The encoded protein is CASSREAFYNEQFF. This rearrangement joins TRBV9 to TRBJ2-1, with TRBD2 matching 7 bases. The germline gives CDR1 SGDLS, CDR2 YYNGEE. This CDR3 has 14 residues. The trim removed 4 bases at V and 4 bases at J, leaving 5 bases unmatched.